This T cell receptor beta chain was captured by sequencing in a study of cytomegalovirus exposure and HLA in healthy donors. Study outcomes and limitations: The likely explanation for a cluster of highly shared sequence variants was sequencing artifact. Per published accounts, TCR beta sequences correctly predicted the HLA-A and HLA-B alleles of most subjects. In a later analysis, HLA-C alleles had the fewest associated TCRs, DRB1 alleles the most. A later analysis linked a missense DCLRE1C variant to TCR beta V- and J-gene trimming.

The CDR3 loop spans 13 amino acids. Per germline, CDR1 LNHDA and CDR2 SQIVND (reference sequence). Trimming cost V 5 bases and J 9 bases, with 11 bases left between them. The PCR employed 60 Vbeta primers together with 13 Jbeta primers. Data came from immunoSEQ multiplex PCR; TCRdb stores just in-frame clones and leaves some out. The sample holds 150,000 to 200,000 clones; roughly 80% are singletons and the top ten take 1.5% to 2%. As to this clone: What it binds is not known.

What was sequenced was PBMCs. The sequence came from a woman under 30 in good health and CMV-seronegative. The rearrangement links TRBV19 to TRBJ1-6, with D hard to call. The CDR3 is CASSGPRGSPLHF. In DNA, the CDR3 is TGTGCCAGTAGTGGGCCCCGGGGTTCACCCCTCCACTTT.